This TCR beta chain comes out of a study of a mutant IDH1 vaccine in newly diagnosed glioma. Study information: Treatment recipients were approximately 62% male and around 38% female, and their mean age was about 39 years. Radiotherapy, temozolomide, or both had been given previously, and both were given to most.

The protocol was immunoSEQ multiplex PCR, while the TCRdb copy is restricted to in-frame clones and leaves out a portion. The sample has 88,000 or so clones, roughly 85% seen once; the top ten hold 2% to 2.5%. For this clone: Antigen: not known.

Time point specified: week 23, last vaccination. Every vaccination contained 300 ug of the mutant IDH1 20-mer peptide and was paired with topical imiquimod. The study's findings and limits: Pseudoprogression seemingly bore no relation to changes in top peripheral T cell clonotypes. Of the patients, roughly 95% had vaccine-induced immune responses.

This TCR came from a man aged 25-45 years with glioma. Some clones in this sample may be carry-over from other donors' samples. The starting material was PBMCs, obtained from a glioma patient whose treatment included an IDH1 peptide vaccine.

CDR3 coding DNA: TGTGCCACAACAGGGGAAACCCAAGAGACCCAGTACTTC. This gives the protein CATTGETQETQYF. The chain combines TRBV2 with TRBJ2-5, with 7 bases aligning to TRBD1. V trimming: 10 bases; J trimming: 1 base; junction bases outside the gene matches: 6. The germline V gene has CDR1 SNHLY and CDR2 FYNNEI. The length of the CDR3 is 13 residues.